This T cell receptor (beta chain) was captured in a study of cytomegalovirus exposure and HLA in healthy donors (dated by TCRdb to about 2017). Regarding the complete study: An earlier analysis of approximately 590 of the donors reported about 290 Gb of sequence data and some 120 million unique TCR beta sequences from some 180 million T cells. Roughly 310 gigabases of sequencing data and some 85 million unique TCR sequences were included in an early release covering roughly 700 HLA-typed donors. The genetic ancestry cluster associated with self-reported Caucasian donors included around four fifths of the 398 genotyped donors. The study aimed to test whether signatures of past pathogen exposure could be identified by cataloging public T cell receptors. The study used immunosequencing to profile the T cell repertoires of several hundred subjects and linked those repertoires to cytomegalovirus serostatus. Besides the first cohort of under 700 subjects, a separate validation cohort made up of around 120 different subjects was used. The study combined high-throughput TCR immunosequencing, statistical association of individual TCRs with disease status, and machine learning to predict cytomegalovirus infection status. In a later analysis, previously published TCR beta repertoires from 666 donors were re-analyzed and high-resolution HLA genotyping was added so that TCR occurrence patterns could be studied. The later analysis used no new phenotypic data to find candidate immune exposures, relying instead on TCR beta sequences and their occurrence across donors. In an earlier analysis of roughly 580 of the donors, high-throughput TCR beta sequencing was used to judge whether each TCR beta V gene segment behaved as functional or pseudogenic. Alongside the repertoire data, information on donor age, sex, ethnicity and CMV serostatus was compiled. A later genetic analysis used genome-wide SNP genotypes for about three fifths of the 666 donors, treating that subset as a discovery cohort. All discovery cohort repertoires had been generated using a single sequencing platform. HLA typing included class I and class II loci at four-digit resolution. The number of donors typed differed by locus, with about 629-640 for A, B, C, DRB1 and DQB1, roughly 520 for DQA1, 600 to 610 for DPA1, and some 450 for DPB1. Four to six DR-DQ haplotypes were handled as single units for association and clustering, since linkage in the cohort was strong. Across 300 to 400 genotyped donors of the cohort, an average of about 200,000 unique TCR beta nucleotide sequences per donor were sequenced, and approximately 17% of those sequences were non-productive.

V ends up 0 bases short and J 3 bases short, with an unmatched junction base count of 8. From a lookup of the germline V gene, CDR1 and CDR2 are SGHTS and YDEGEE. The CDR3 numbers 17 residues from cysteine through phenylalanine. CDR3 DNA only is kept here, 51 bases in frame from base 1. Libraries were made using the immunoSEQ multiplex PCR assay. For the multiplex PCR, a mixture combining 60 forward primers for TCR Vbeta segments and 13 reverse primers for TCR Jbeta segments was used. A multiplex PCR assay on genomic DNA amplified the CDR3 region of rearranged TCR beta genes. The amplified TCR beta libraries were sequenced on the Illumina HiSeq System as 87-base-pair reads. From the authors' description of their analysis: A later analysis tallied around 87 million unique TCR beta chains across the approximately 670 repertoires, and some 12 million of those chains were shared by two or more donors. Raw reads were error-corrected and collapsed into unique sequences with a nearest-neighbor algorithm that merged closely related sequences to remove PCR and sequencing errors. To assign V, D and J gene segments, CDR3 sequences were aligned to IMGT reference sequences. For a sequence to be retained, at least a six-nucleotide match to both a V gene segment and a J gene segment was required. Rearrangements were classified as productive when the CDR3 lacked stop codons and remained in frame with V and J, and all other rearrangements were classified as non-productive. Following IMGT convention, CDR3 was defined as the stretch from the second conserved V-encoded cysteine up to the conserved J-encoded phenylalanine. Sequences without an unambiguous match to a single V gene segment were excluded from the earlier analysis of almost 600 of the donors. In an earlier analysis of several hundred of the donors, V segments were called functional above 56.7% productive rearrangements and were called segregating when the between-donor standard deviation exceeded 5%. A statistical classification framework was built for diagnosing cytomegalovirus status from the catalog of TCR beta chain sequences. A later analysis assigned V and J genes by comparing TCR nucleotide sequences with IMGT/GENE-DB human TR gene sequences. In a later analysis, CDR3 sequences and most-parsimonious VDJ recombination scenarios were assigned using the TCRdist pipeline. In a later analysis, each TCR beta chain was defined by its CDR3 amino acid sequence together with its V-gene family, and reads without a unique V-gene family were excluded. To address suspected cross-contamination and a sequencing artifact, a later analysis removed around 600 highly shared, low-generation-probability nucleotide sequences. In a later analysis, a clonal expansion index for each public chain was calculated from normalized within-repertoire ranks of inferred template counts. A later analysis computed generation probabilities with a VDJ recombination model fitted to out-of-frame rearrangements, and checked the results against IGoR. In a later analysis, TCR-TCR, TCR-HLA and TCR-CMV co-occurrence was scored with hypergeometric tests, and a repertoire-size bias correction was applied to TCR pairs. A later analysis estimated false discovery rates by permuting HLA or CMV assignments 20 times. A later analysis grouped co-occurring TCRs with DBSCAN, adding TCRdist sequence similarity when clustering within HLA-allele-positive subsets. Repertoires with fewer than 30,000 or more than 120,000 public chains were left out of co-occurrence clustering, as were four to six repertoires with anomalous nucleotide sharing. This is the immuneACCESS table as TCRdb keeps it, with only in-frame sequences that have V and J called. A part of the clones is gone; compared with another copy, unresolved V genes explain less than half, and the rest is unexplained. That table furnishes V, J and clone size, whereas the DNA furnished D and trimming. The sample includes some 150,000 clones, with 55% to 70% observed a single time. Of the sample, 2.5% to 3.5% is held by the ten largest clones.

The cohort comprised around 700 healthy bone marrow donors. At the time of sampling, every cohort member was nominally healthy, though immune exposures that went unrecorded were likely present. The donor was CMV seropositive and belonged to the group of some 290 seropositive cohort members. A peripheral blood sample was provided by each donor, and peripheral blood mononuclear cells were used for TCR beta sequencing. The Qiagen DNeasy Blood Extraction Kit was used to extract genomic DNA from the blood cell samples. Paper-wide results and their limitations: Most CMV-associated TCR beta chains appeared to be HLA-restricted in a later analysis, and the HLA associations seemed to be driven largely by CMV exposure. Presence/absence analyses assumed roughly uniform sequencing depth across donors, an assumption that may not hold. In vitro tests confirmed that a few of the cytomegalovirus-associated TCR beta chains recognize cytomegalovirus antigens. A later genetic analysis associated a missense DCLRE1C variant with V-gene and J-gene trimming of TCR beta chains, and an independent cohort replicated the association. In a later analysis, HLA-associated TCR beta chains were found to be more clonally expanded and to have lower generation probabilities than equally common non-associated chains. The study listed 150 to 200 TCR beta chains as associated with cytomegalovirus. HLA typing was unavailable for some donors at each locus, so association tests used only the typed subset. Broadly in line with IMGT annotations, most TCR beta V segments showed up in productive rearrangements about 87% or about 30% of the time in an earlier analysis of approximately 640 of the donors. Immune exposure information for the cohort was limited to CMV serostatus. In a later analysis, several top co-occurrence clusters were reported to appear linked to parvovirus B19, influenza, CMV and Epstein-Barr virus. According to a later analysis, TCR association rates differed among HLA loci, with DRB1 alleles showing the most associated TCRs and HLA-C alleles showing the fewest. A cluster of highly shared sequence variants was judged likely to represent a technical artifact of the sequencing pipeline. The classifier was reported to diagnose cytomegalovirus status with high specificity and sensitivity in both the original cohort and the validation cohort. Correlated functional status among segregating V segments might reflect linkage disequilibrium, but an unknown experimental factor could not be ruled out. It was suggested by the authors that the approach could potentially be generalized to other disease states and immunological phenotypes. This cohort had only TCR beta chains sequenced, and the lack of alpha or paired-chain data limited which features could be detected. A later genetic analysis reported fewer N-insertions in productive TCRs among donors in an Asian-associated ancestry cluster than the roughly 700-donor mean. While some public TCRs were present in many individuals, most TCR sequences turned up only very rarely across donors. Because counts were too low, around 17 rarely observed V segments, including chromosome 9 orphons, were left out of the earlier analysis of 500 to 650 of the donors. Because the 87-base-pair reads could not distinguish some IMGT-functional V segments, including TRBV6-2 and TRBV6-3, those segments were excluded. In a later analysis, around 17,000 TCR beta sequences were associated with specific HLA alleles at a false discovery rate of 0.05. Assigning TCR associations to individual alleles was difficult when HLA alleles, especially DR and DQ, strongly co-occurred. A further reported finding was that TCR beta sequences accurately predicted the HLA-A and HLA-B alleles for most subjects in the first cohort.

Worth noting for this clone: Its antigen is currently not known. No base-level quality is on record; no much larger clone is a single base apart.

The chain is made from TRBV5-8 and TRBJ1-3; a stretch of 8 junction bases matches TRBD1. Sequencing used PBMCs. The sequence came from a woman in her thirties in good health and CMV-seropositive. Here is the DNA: TGTGCCAGCAGCTTGGTTGCAGGGGGCTTTTATGGAAACACCATATATTTT. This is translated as CASSLVAGGFYGNTIYF.